This T cell receptor beta chain originates from a study of cytomegalovirus exposure and HLA in healthy donors. On the study more broadly: There were under 140 million unique TCR beta sequences, drawn from approximately 190 million T cells, in an earlier analysis. Findings of the study overall: HLA allele associations emerged for 15,000 to 20,000 TCR beta sequences in a later analysis, at 0.05 false discovery rate.

Germline V CDR1 and CDR2: SGHDT, YYEEEE. CDR3 size: 16 residues. V lost 0 bases, J lost 1 base, and 13 bases lay in between. Only one count was recorded for this clone. No antigen is known for it. PCR amplification relied on 60 Vbeta primers (plus 13 Jbeta primers). Libraries were prepared by immunoSEQ multiplex PCR; TCRdb keeps only in-frame clonotypes and omits some of them. Here the sample spans around 71,000 clones, 60% to 75% being singletons. What was sequenced was PBMCs. The receptor's source is a male donor in good health and CMV-seropositive. The chain links TRBV5-6 to TRBJ1-1, with TRBD1 as a possible D gene (5 bases). CDR3 sequence: CASSLEVGVSNTEAFF. The CDR3 bases are TGTGCCAGCAGCTTGGAGGTAGGGGTCTCGAACACTGAAGCTTTCTTT.